These 15 T cell receptor beta chains originate from one sample sequenced in a study of cytomegalovirus exposure and HLA in healthy donors. PCR was performed using 60 Vbeta and 13 Jbeta primers. TCRdb's table, derived via immunoSEQ multiplex PCR, lists solely in-frame clones and lacks some. This sample has around 200,000 clones, with 82% found just once. The sample taken for sequencing was PBMCs. The receptors originated from a man in his forties in good health and CMV-seropositive.

This chain connects TRBV7-6 to TRBJ2-7; tentatively, D is TRBD1 (5 bases). Germline V CDR1 and CDR2: SGHVS, FNYEAQ. The CDR3 loop spans 12 amino acids. Between the trimmed V and J ends, which lost 1 base and 7 bases, there was a span of 8 bases. CDR3 DNA sequence: TGTGCCAGCAGCTTAGGACAGAATGAGCAGTACTTC. Residues: CASSLGQNEQYF.

CDR3 sequence reads: CASSPQQQQGEQYF. CDR3 nucleotide sequence: TGTGCCAGCTCACCCCAACAGCAGCAGGGCGAGCAGTACTTC. The chain links TRBV18 to TRBJ2-7, with D perhaps matching TRBD1 (5 bases). The CDR3 is 14 amino acids. Germline values: CDR1 KGHSH, CDR2 LQKENI. Trimming took 3 bases from V and 6 from J, leaving 15 bases between them.

DNA of the CDR3: TGTGCCAGCAGCGAGGCGGGATCAGCCTACGAGCAGTACTTC. It yields the protein CASSEAGSAYEQYF. This chain connects TRBV9 to TRBJ2-7; maybe TRBD2 (6 bases). In germline, CDR1 is SGDLS, CDR2 YYNGEE. The CDR3 runs 14 residues. V was clipped by 3 bases and J by 2 bases, with 12 bases between them.

This clone was recorded a few times. This chain uses TRBV2 with TRBJ2-5; D may be TRBD1 (6 bases). The V gene lost 7 bases and the J gene lost 3 bases, with 15 bases spanning the gap. Germline V CDR1 and CDR2: SNHLY, FYNNEI. The CDR3 loop spans 14 amino acids. CDR3 sequence: CASMKGDGKETQYF. CDR3 sequence (DNA): TGTGCCAGCATGAAGGGGGACGGCAAAGAGACCCAGTACTTC.

The V gene is TRBV6-5, the J gene TRBJ2-3; D is perhaps TRBD2 (6 bases). This CDR3 is 15 amino acids long. Germline V gene lookup returns CDR1 MNHEY and CDR2 SVGAGI. V was pared by 6 bases and J by 0 bases, with 13 bases between. The CDR3 region is CASRSTGTSTDTQYF. CDR3 coding DNA: TGTGCCAGCAGGAGCACCGGGACTAGCACAGATACGCAGTATTTT.

The genes are TRBV5-4 and TRBJ2-2, with TRBD2 matching 12 bases. The CDR3 length is 16 residues. CDR1 SGHNT and CDR2 YYREEE come from the germline V gene (reference sequence). V lost 4 bases to trimming and J lost 6 bases; unmatched junction nucleotides: 7. The CDR3 DNA follows: TGTGCCAGCAGCCACCTCCTAGCGGGAGGGTCCGGGGAGCTGTTTTTT. Translation: CASSHLLAGGSGELFF.

The CDR3 sequence: CASSPRGGAEKLFF. The CDR3 DNA sequence: TGTGCCAGCTCACCACGAGGGGGTGCTGAAAAACTGTTTTTT. The gene calls are TRBV18 and TRBJ1-4; the D gene is possibly TRBD1 (6 bases). V was clipped by 1 base and J by 7 bases, with 10 bases between them. The CDR3 length is 14 residues. CDR1 is KGHSH and CDR2 is LQKENI in the germline V gene.

Comments on this clone: Other DNA sequences from this sample encode an identical CDR3 as well. This chain links TRBV7-9 with TRBJ2-5, with D hard to call. Per germline, CDR1 SEHNR and CDR2 FQNEAQ (reference sequence). V lost 1 base to trimming and J lost 2 bases, with 5 bases between them. The CDR3 runs 13 residues. CDR3 sequence: CASSLGLQETQYF. In DNA form, the CDR3 reads TGTGCCAGCAGCTTAGGACTGCAAGAGACCCAGTACTTC.

The gene calls are TRBV29-1 and TRBJ2-7; D is undetermined. Trimming stripped 0 bases from V and 0 bases from J, with 3 bases between. The germline gives CDR1 SQVTM, CDR2 ANQGSEA. The CDR3 is 12 residues long. The CDR3 sequence: CSVEDSSYEQYF. CDR3 nucleotides: TGCAGCGTTGAAGACAGCTCCTACGAGCAGTACTTC.

V is TRBV6-5 and J is TRBJ2-5; D unclear. Germline V gene lookup returns CDR1 MNHEY and CDR2 SVGAGI. V dropped 0 bases and J dropped 2 bases, with 7 bases sitting between them. CDR3 length: 14 residues. For the CDR3, the DNA is TGTGCCAGCAGTTACTCTGGCCTGCAAGAGACCCAGTACTTC. Amino acid sequence: CASSYSGLQETQYF.

The chain has TRBV5-1 and TRBJ2-7, with D possibly being TRBD2 (6 bases). Germline CDR1 SGHRS, CDR2 YFSETQ. Trimming took off 6 bases at V and 0 bases at J, with 13 bases between the two ends. The length of the CDR3 is 14 residues. In DNA form, the CDR3 reads TGCGCCAGCAAAAGGGAGGAGTTCTCCTACGAGCAGTACGTC. Its protein is CASKREEFSYEQYV.

The chain employs TRBV5-1 and TRBJ2-1; a weak D match, TRBD1 (6 bases). There are 13 residues in the CDR3. Trimming pared 1 base from V and 6 bases from J, leaving 8 bases between. CDR1 is SGHRS and CDR2 is YFSETQ in the germline V gene. The CDR3 sequence is CASSLQQGNEQFF. The CDR3 bases are TGCGCCAGCAGCTTGCAACAGGGCAATGAGCAGTTCTTC.

The chain is built from TRBV5-4 and TRBJ2-7; 11 positions agree with TRBD1. The germline V gene has CDR1 SGHNT and CDR2 YYREEE (reference sequence). The length of the CDR3 is 15 residues. Trimming removed 0 bases from V and 6 bases from J; junction bases left unmatched: 5. CDR3 loop: CASSLGGTGGGEQYV. The CDR3 nucleotides read TGTGCCAGCAGCTTGGGAGGGACAGGGGGTGGCGAGCAGTACGTC.

This clone was recorded a few times. The chain employs TRBV5-6 and TRBJ1-1; possible D gene TRBD1, 5 bases. The germline V gene has CDR1 SGHDT and CDR2 YYEEEE. The CDR3 loop spans 12 amino acids. The ends were cut back, 4 bases at V and 6 bases at J, with 10 bases in the middle. CDR3 nucleotides: TGTGCCAGCAGCCCGGGGGGGGCTGAAGCTTTCTTT. This encodes CASSPGGAEAFF.

The gene calls are TRBV6-1 and TRBJ1-1; D is ambiguous. V lost 5 bases to trimming and J lost 0 bases, with 10 bases between them. This CDR3 contains 14 residues. Germline V lookup: CDR1 MNHNS, CDR2 SASEGT. The CDR3 DNA sequence: TGTGCCAGCAGTCAAGACAATTTGAACACTGAAGCTTTCTTT. This codes for CASSQDNLNTEAFF.